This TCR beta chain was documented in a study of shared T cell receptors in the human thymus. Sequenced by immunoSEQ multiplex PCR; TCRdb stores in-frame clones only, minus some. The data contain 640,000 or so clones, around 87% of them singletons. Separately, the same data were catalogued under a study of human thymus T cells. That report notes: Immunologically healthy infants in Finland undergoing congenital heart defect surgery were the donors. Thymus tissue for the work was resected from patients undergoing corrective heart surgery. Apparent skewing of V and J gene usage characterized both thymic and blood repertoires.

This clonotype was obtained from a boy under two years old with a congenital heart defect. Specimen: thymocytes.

CDR3 amino acids: CASSYGQNNEQYF. The CDR3 DNA reads as TGTGCCAGCAGTTACGGGCAGAATAACGAGCAGTACTTC. This chain links TRBV6-5 with TRBJ2-7, with D unclear. Trimming took 2 bases from V and 5 from J, leaving 10 bases between them. Germline V CDR1 and CDR2: MNHEY, SVGAGI. This CDR3 is built from 13 residues.